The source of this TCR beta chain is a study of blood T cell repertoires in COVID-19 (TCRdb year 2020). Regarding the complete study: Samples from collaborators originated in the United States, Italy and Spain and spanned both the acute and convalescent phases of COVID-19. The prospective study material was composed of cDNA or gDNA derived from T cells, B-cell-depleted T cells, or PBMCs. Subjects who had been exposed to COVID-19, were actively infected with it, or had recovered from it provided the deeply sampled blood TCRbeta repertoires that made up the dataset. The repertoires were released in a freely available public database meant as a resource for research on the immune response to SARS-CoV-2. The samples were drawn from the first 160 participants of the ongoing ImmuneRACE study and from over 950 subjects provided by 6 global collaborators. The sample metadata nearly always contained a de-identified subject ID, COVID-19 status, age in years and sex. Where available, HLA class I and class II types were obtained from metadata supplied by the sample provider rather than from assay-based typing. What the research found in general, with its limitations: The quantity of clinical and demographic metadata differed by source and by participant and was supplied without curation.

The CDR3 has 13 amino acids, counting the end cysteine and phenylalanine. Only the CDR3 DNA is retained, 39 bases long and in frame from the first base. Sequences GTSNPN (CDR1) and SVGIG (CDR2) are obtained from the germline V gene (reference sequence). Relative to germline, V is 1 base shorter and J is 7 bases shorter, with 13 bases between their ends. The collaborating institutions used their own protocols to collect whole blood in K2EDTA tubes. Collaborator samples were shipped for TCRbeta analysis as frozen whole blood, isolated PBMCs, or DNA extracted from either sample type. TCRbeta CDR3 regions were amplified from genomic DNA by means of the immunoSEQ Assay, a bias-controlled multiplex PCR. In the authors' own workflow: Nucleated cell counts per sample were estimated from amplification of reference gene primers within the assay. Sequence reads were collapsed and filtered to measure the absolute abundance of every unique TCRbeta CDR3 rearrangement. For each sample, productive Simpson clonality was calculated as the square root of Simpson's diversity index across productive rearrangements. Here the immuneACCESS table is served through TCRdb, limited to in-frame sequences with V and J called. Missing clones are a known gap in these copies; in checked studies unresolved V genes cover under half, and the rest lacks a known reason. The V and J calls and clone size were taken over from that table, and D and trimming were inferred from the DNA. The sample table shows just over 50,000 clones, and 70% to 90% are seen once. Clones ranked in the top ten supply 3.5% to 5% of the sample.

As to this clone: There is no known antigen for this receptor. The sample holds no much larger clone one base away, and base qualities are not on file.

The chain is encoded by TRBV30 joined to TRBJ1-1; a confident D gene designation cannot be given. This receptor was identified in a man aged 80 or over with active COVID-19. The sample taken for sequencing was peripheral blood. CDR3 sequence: CAWSAERLLEAFF. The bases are TGTGCCTGGAGTGCTGAGAGACTCCTTGAAGCTTTCTTT.